This T cell receptor beta chain was sequenced for a study of blood T cell repertoires in COVID-19. Assay: immunoSEQ multiplex PCR; the TCRdb copy retains only in-frame clones and omits some. Here the sample spans more than 95,000 clones, roughly 80% being singletons. The TCR comes from a man aged 60-69 years with acute or convalescent COVID-19. Sample: peripheral blood.

The DNA of the CDR3 is TGTGCCAGCAGTTACGGGACTCCCTACGAGCAGTACTTC. It translates to CASSYGTPYEQYF. The chain combines TRBV6-2 or TRBV6-3 with TRBJ2-7; a possible D gene is TRBD2 (6 bases). The CDR3 contains 13 residues. Trimming stripped 2 bases from V and 2 bases from J, with 7 bases between. Germline assignment: CDR1 MNHEY and CDR2 SVGEGT.